The rows below give T cell receptor beta chains drawn from one sample of a study of shared clonotypes between healthy human individuals. TCRdb's table, derived via immunoSEQ multiplex PCR, lists solely in-frame clones and lacks some. The table has fewer than 2.5 million clones, more than 85% seen once. The sequenced sample consisted of naive CD4+ T cells from PBMCs. These receptors all come from a man aged 18 to 30 in good health. Some clones in this sample may be carry-over from other donors' samples. Each CDR3 is given with its conserved first and last residue. D genes are given only for firm matches. For some rows the clone size is stated as once, few or many, or as a class when expanded; others skip it.

clone size: NA
V gene: TRBV2
J gene: TRBJ2-5
D gene: NA
CDR3 protein: CASSDVGQETQYF
CDR3 DNA: TGTGCCAGCAGTGACGTGGGTCAAGAGACCCAGTACTTC

clone size: NA
V gene: TRBV15
J gene: TRBJ2-1
D gene: NA
CDR3 protein: CAIGRTLDAYNEQFF
CDR3 DNA: TGTGCCATCGGTCGGACCCTAGACGCCTACAATGAGCAGTTCTTC

clone size: NA
V gene: TRBV5-1
J gene: TRBJ2-2
D gene: NA
CDR3 protein: CASLLWAGHTGELFF
CDR3 DNA: TGCGCCAGCCTTCTTTGGGCCGGGCACACCGGGGAGCTGTTTTTT

clone size: NA
V gene: TRBV7-9
J gene: TRBJ1-2
D gene: TRBD1
CDR3 protein: CASSSLQGSNYGYTF
CDR3 DNA: TGTGCCAGCAGCTCACTACAGGGGTCTAACTATGGCTACACCTTC

clone size: NA
V gene: TRBV10-1
J gene: TRBJ1-2
D gene: TRBD1
CDR3 protein: CASSESIYRGAYGYTF
CDR3 DNA: TGCGCCAGCAGTGAGTCGATCTACAGGGGCGCCTATGGCTACACCTTC

clone size: NA
V gene: TRBV5-5
J gene: TRBJ2-7
D gene: NA
CDR3 protein: CASSYGTPSSYEQYF
CDR3 DNA: TGTGCCAGCAGCTACGGGACACCGAGCTCCTACGAGCAGTACTTC

clone size: NA
V gene: TRBV7-3
J gene: TRBJ2-1
D gene: NA
CDR3 protein: CASSEQGQYNEQFF
CDR3 DNA: TGTGCCAGCAGCGAGCAGGGGCAATACAATGAGCAGTTCTTC

clone size: NA
V gene: TRBV19
J gene: TRBJ1-5
D gene: NA
CDR3 protein: CASSPGRAAQPQHF
CDR3 DNA: TGTGCCAGTAGTCCCGGGCGGGCGGCCCAGCCCCAGCATTTT

clone size: NA
V gene: TRBV7-2
J gene: TRBJ1-2
D gene: NA
CDR3 protein: CASSLARGGGYTF
CDR3 DNA: TGTGCCAGCAGCTTAGCCCGGGGAGGTGGCTACACCTTC

clone size: NA
V gene: TRBV5-1
J gene: TRBJ2-1
D gene: NA
CDR3 protein: CASSLPGGKNNEQFF
CDR3 DNA: TGCGCCAGCAGCTTGCCAGGGGGGAAGAACAATGAGCAGTTCTTC

clone size: NA
V gene: TRBV6-5
J gene: TRBJ1-2
D gene: NA
CDR3 protein: CASSYSTPGARGYTF
CDR3 DNA: TGTGCCAGCAGTTACTCGACCCCGGGGGCTAGGGGCTACACCTTC

clone size: NA
V gene: TRBV5-1
J gene: TRBJ2-2
D gene: NA
CDR3 protein: CASSLDGHTGELFF
CDR3 DNA: TGCGCCAGCAGCCTGGACGGGCACACCGGGGAGCTGTTTTTT

clone size: NA
V gene: TRBV19
J gene: TRBJ2-7
D gene: NA
CDR3 protein: CASRWTVDSYEQYF
CDR3 DNA: TGTGCCAGTAGGTGGACGGTAGACTCCTACGAGCAGTACTTC

clone size: NA
V gene: TRBV11-2
J gene: TRBJ2-4
D gene: NA
CDR3 protein: CASSPDSLNIQYF
CDR3 DNA: TGTGCCAGCAGCCCAGACAGCTTAAACATTCAGTACTTC

clone size: NA
V gene: TRBV28
J gene: TRBJ2-1
D gene: TRBD2
CDR3 protein: CASSLSLAGVNEQFF
CDR3 DNA: TGTGCCAGCAGTTTATCCCTAGCGGGAGTGAATGAGCAGTTCTTC

clone size: NA
V gene: TRBV7-8
J gene: TRBJ2-1
D gene: TRBD1
CDR3 protein: CASSFYRDRGTNEQFF
CDR3 DNA: TGTGCCAGCAGCTTTTACCGGGACAGGGGGACGAATGAGCAGTTCTTC

clone size: NA
V gene: TRBV5-8
J gene: TRBJ2-1
D gene: NA
CDR3 protein: CASSLARRYNEQFF
CDR3 DNA: TGTGCCAGCAGCTTGGCCCGACGGTACAATGAGCAGTTCTTC

clone size: NA
V gene: TRBV27
J gene: TRBJ2-3
D gene: NA
CDR3 protein: CASSYTWTPTDTQYF
CDR3 DNA: TGTGCCAGCAGCTATACATGGACCCCCACAGATACGCAGTATTTT

clone size: NA
V gene: TRBV7-8
J gene: TRBJ2-7
D gene: NA
CDR3 protein: CASSYGGASYEQYF
CDR3 DNA: TGTGCCAGCAGCTATGGAGGGGCATCCTACGAGCAGTACTTC

clone size: NA
V gene: TRBV28
J gene: TRBJ2-7
D gene: NA
CDR3 protein: CASSLWRAPKTYEQYF
CDR3 DNA: TGTGCCAGCAGTTTATGGCGGGCACCTAAGACCTACGAGCAGTACTTC

clone size: NA
V gene: TRBV23-1
J gene: TRBJ2-7
D gene: NA
CDR3 protein: CASTLLIRSQQYF
CDR3 DNA: TGCGCCAGCACCCTCCTTATTAGGAGTCAGCAGTACTTC

clone size: NA
V gene: TRBV5-1
J gene: TRBJ2-1
D gene: NA
CDR3 protein: CASSLAWRASEREQFF
CDR3 DNA: TGCGCCAGCAGCTTGGCGTGGCGAGCCTCGGAGAGAGAGCAGTTCTTC

clone size: NA
V gene: TRBV6-5
J gene: TRBJ2-3
D gene: TRBD1
CDR3 protein: CASRRQGFGTDTQYF
CDR3 DNA: TGTGCCAGCAGGCGACAGGGGTTTGGGACAGATACGCAGTATTTT

clone size: NA
V gene: TRBV5-1
J gene: TRBJ2-5
D gene: TRBD1
CDR3 protein: CASNLGGRETQYF
CDR3 DNA: TGCGCCAGCAACCTAGGGGGCCGGGAGACCCAGTACTTC

clone size: NA
V gene: TRBV19
J gene: TRBJ2-5
D gene: TRBD2
CDR3 protein: CATTMGEGETQYF
CDR3 DNA: TGTGCCACCACGATGGGGGAGGGGGAGACCCAGTACTTC

clone size: NA
V gene: TRBV11-2
J gene: TRBJ2-7
D gene: TRBD1
CDR3 protein: CASSFSRDSSYEQYF
CDR3 DNA: TGTGCCAGCAGCTTCTCCCGGGACAGCTCCTACGAGCAGTACTTC

clone size: NA
V gene: TRBV30
J gene: TRBJ2-7
D gene: NA
CDR3 protein: CAWSVGPAKDEQYF
CDR3 DNA: TGTGCCTGGAGTGTGGGCCCCGCCAAAGACGAGCAGTACTTC

clone size: NA
V gene: TRBV11-1
J gene: TRBJ1-5
D gene: TRBD1
CDR3 protein: CASSSDRGYQPQHF
CDR3 DNA: TGTGCCAGCAGTTCGGACAGGGGGTATCAGCCCCAGCATTTT

clone size: NA
V gene: TRBV29-1
J gene: TRBJ2-7
D gene: NA
CDR3 protein: CSVDGVRGQGSYEQYF
CDR3 DNA: TGCAGCGTGGATGGGGTCCGAGGGCAGGGCTCCTACGAGCAGTACTTC

clone size: NA
V gene: TRBV5-1
J gene: TRBJ2-7
D gene: NA
CDR3 protein: CASSLVPASYEQYF
CDR3 DNA: TGCGCCAGCAGCTTGGTTCCGGCCTCCTACGAGCAGTACTTC

clone size: NA
V gene: TRBV28
J gene: TRBJ1-1
D gene: NA
CDR3 protein: CASHGLPDTEAFF
CDR3 DNA: TGTGCCAGCCACGGCCTACCTGACACTGAAGCTTTCTTT

clone size: NA
V gene: TRBV6-5
J gene: TRBJ1-2
D gene: NA
CDR3 protein: CASSYGPRAGYTF
CDR3 DNA: TGTGCCAGCAGTTATGGGCCCAGGGCTGGCTACACCTTC

clone size: NA
V gene: TRBV30
J gene: TRBJ1-3
D gene: NA
CDR3 protein: CAWSAQGRDTIYF
CDR3 DNA: TGTGCCTGGAGTGCTCAGGGGAGGGACACCATATATTTT

clone size: once
V gene: TRBV14
J gene: TRBJ1-4
D gene: NA
CDR3 protein: CASSRSGELFF
CDR3 DNA: TGTGCCAGCAGCCGCAGTGGGGAACTGTTTTTT

clone size: NA
V gene: TRBV4-3
J gene: TRBJ1-2
D gene: TRBD1
CDR3 protein: CASSLGTGATYGYTF
CDR3 DNA: TGCGCCAGCAGCCTCGGGACAGGGGCTACTTATGGCTACACCTTC

clone size: NA
V gene: TRBV12-5
J gene: TRBJ2-5
D gene: TRBD2
CDR3 protein: CASADGLAGQETQYF
CDR3 DNA: TGTGCTAGTGCCGATGGACTAGCGGGTCAAGAGACCCAGTACTTC

clone size: NA
V gene: TRBV4-1
J gene: TRBJ1-2
D gene: NA
CDR3 protein: CASSQDSGRTNYGYTF
CDR3 DNA: TGCGCCAGCAGCCAAGATTCCGGCAGGACTAACTATGGCTACACCTTC

clone size: NA
V gene: TRBV18
J gene: TRBJ2-7
D gene: NA
CDR3 protein: CASSPWSRAYEQYF
CDR3 DNA: TGTGCCAGCTCACCATGGAGTCGGGCCTACGAGCAGTACTTC

clone size: NA
V gene: TRBV6-6
J gene: TRBJ1-2
D gene: NA
CDR3 protein: CASSRTEDGYTF
CDR3 DNA: TGTGCCAGCAGTCGCACCGAGGATGGCTACACCTTC

clone size: NA
V gene: TRBV30
J gene: TRBJ2-1
D gene: TRBD1
CDR3 protein: CAWTNGQGNEQFF
CDR3 DNA: TGTGCCTGGACCAATGGACAGGGGAATGAGCAGTTCTTC

clone size: NA
V gene: TRBV5-1
J gene: TRBJ2-3
D gene: NA
CDR3 protein: CASSLAAAVRTDTQYF
CDR3 DNA: TGCGCCAGCAGCTTGGCCGCAGCGGTGAGAACAGATACGCAGTATTTT

clone size: NA
V gene: TRBV7-9
J gene: TRBJ2-6
D gene: TRBD1
CDR3 protein: CASSEGQSGANVLTF
CDR3 DNA: TGTGCCAGCAGCGAGGGACAGTCTGGGGCCAACGTCCTGACTTTC

clone size: NA
V gene: TRBV14
J gene: TRBJ2-7
D gene: NA
CDR3 protein: CASSQLYEQYF
CDR3 DNA: TGTGCCAGCAGCCAACTATACGAGCAGTACTTC

clone size: NA
V gene: TRBV28
J gene: TRBJ1-1
D gene: TRBD1
CDR3 protein: CASRRTGVGTEAFF
CDR3 DNA: TGTGCCAGCAGACGGACAGGGGTAGGCACTGAAGCTTTCTTT

clone size: NA
V gene: TRBV4-2
J gene: TRBJ1-4
D gene: NA
CDR3 protein: CASSQYQGLANEKLFF
CDR3 DNA: TGTGCCAGCAGCCAATATCAGGGGCTGGCTAATGAAAAACTGTTTTTT

clone size: NA
V gene: TRBV28
J gene: TRBJ2-7
D gene: NA
CDR3 protein: CASSFLAYEQYF
CDR3 DNA: TGTGCCAGCAGTTTTCTGGCCTACGAGCAGTACTTC

clone size: NA
V gene: TRBV25-1
J gene: TRBJ2-5
D gene: NA
CDR3 protein: CASTRETWETQYF
CDR3 DNA: TGTGCCAGCACGAGGGAAACATGGGAGACCCAGTACTTC

clone size: NA
V gene: TRBV7-9
J gene: TRBJ1-4
D gene: NA
CDR3 protein: CASSLWGNEKLFF
CDR3 DNA: TGTGCCAGCAGCTTGTGGGGGAATGAAAAACTGTTTTTT

clone size: NA
V gene: TRBV11-2
J gene: TRBJ2-7
D gene: NA
CDR3 protein: CASSFGWYSSYEQYF
CDR3 DNA: TGTGCCAGCAGCTTTGGTTGGTATAGTAGCTACGAGCAGTACTTC

clone size: NA
V gene: TRBV4-2
J gene: TRBJ1-1
D gene: NA
CDR3 protein: CASSQPGETEAFF
CDR3 DNA: TGTGCCAGCAGCCAGCCAGGGGAGACTGAAGCTTTCTTT

clone size: NA
V gene: TRBV11-2
J gene: TRBJ1-1
D gene: NA
CDR3 protein: CASSNSLNTEAFF
CDR3 DNA: TGTGCCAGCAGCAACAGCCTGAACACTGAAGCTTTCTTT

clone size: few
V gene: TRBV2
J gene: TRBJ1-1
D gene: NA
CDR3 protein: CASPAGSMNTEAFF
CDR3 DNA: TGTGCCAGCCCGGCTGGTTCTATGAACACTGAAGCTTTCTTT

clone size: NA
V gene: TRBV9
J gene: TRBJ2-5
D gene: NA
CDR3 protein: CASSVGMYQETQYF
CDR3 DNA: TGTGCCAGCAGCGTAGGAATGTACCAAGAGACCCAGTACTTC

clone size: NA
V gene: TRBV18
J gene: TRBJ2-2
D gene: TRBD2
CDR3 protein: CASPMATSGNTGELFF
CDR3 DNA: TGTGCCAGCCCTATGGCGACTAGCGGGAACACCGGGGAGCTGTTTTTT

clone size: NA
V gene: TRBV18
J gene: TRBJ2-7
D gene: TRBD1
CDR3 protein: CASSPPGQGSEQYF
CDR3 DNA: TGTGCCAGCTCACCTCCGGGACAGGGGTCCGAGCAGTACTTC